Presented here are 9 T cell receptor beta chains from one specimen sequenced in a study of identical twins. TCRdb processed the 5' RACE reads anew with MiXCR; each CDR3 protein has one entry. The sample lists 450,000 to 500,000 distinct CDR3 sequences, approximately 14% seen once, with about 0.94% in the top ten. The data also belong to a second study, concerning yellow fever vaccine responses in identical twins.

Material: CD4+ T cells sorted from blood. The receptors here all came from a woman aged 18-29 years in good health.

The CDR3 bases are TGTGCCAGCAGCTTAAGGGCTAGCGGGAGGGCCTTCTCCTGGGAGACCCAGTACTTC. Residues: CASSLRASGRAFSWETQYF. The gene calls are TRBV11-1 and TRBJ2-5; 12 bases agree with TRBD2. V trimming: 2 bases; J trimming: 5 bases; junction bases outside the gene matches: 15. The CDR3 consists of 19 residues. Per the germline V gene, CDR1 is SGHAT and CDR2 is FQDESV (reference sequence).

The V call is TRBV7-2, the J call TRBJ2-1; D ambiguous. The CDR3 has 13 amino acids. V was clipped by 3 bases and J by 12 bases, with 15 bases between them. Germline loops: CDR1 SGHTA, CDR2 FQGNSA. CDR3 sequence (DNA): TGTGCCAGCAGCTTGGATGACCTCGGTGGGCAGTTCTTC. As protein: CASSLDDLGGQFF.

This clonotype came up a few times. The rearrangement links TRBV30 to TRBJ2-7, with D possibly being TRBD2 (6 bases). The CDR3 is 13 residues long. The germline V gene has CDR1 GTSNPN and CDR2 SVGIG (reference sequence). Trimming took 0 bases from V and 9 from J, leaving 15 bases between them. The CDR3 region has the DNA TGTGCCTGGAGTGTAGCGTATAGTAGCGGGCAGTACTTC. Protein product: CAWSVAYSSGQYF.

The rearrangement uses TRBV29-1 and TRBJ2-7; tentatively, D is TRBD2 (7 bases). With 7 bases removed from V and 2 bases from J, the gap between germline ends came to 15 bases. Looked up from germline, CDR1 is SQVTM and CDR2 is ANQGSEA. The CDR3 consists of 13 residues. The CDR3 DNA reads TGCAGCGCTCTAGGGGGGGCGACCTACGAGCAGTACTTC. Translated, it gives CSALGGATYEQYF.

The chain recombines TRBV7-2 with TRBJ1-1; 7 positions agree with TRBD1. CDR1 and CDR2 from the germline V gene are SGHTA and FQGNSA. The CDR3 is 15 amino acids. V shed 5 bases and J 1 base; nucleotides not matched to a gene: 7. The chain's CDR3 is CASSPMGQPNTEAFF. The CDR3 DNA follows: TGTGCCAGCAGCCCCATGGGACAGCCGAACACTGAAGCTTTCTTT. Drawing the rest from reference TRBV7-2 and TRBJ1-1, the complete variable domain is GAGVSQSPSNKVTEKGKDVELRCDPISGHTALYWYRQSLGQGLEFLIYFQGNSAPDKSGLPSDRFSAERTGGSVSTLTIQRTQQEDSAVYLCASSPMGQPNTEAFFGQGTRLTVV.

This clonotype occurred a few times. The CDR3 DNA is TGTGCCTGGAGTGTACGGGGGGGAATTTCCTACGAGCAGTACTTC. Protein product: CAWSVRGGISYEQYF. The chain has TRBV30 and TRBJ2-7; 8 bases map to TRBD2. The CDR3 consists of 15 residues. From germline, CDR1 is GTSNPN and CDR2 SVGIG (reference sequence). V shed 0 bases, J shed 1 base, and the junction held 5 bases outside the gene matches.

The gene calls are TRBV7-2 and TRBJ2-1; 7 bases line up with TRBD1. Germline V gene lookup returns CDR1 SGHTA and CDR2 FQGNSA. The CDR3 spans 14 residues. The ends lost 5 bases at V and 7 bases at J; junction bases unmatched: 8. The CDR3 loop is CASSRQGTGNEQFF. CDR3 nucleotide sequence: TGTGCCAGCAGCCGACAGGGAACGGGGAATGAGCAGTTCTTC.

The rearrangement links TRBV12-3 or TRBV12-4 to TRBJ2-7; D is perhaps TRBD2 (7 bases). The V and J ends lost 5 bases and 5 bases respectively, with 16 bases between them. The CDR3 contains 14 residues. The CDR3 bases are TGTGCCAGCAGTCCTAGGGGGGGGGGCCACGAGCAGTACTTC. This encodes CASSPRGGGHEQYF.

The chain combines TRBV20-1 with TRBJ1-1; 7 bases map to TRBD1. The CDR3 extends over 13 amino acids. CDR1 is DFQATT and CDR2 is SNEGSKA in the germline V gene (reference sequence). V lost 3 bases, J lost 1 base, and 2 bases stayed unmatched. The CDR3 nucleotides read TGCAGTGCTAGGACAGGGAAGAACACTGAAGCTTTCTTT. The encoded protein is CSARTGKNTEAFF.